These 14 T cell receptor beta chains were all obtained from the same sample, sequenced in a study of T cell repertoires in cytomegalovirus infection (dated by TCRdb to between 2017 and 2020). Sequencer: Illumina HiSeq 1500. TCRdb took the public reads, trimmed them with fastp at Q25, ran MiXCR for clone calling and kept in-frame beta chains. A single entry per CDR3 protein holds the most common genes and DNA from its merged rows. This sample is represented by a few hundred thousand distinct CDR3 sequences; 17% of them were singletons. The top ten hold around half of the sample. Sequenced sample: CD8+ T cells from PBMCs. The receptor source for this set is a human donor in good health (CMV status not recorded). Some clones in this sample may be carry-over from other donors' samples.

J is TRBJ2-7 and V is TRBV5-4, with 9 bases matching TRBD2. CDR3 length equals 16 residues. V dropped 0 bases and J dropped 1; count of bases not matched to a gene: 5. CDR1 is SGHNT, CDR2 YYREEE, per germline (reference sequence). The CDR3 spells CASSLELAGPSYEQYF. The CDR3 nucleotides are TGTGCCAGCAGCTTGGAACTAGCGGGTCCTTCCTACGAGCAGTACTTC.

This clonotype has more than one count but fewer than ten. This chain uses TRBV7-4 with TRBJ2-7; D call uncertain. This CDR3 has 15 residues. V was shortened by 7 bases and J by 5 bases, with 21 bases between the two germline ends. The germline V gene encodes CDR1 SGHVT and CDR2 SQSDAQ. CDR3 nucleotides: TGTGCCAGCACCCAACCCCTTCGAGACACCAACGAGCAGTACTTC. This gives the protein CASTQPLRDTNEQYF. Drawing the rest from reference TRBV7-4 and TRBJ2-7, the complete variable domain is GAGVSQSPRYKVAKRGRDVALRCDSISGHVTLYWYRQTLGQGSEVLTYSQSDAQRDKSGRPSGRFSAERPERSVSTLKIQRTEQGDSAVYLCASTQPLRDTNEQYFGPGTRLTVT.

This clonotype was counted a single time. V gene TRBV10-3 combines with J gene TRBJ2-1; TRBD1 matches 9 bases. CDR1 is ENHRY, CDR2 SYGVKD, per germline. This CDR3 spans 15 amino acids. Losses at the gene ends were 6 bases for V and 6 bases for J; bases not matched to a gene: 9. This CDR3 reads CAIRKDKGQGNEQFF. The CDR3, as DNA: TGTGCCATCAGGAAGGACAAGGGACAGGGCAATGAGCAGTTCTTC.

V usage is TRBV11-2 and J usage is TRBJ2-3; TRBD2 aligns across 7 bases. Germline V gives CDR1 SGHAT, CDR2 FQNNGV. The CDR3 runs to 15 residues. With V trimmed by 4 bases and J by 2 bases, 6 bases remained unmatched. DNA of the CDR3: TGTGCCAGCAGCTGGCAACGGGGGGACACAGATACGCAGTATTTT. Translated, it gives CASSWQRGDTDTQYF.

The chain recombines TRBV4-3 with TRBJ1-5; D is unresolved. The CDR3 is made up of 15 amino acids. The germline V gene has CDR1 LGHNA and CDR2 YSLEER. V lost 0 bases to trimming and J lost 1 base, with 7 bases between them. CDR3 nucleotide sequence: TGCGCCAGCAGCCAAGACGCGTCCAGCAATCAGCCCCAGCATTTT. It codes for CASSQDASSNQPQHF.

CDR3 amino acids: CASSMARNQPQHF. CDR3 coding DNA: TGTGCCAGTAGTATGGCCCGCAATCAGCCCCAGCATTTT. The genes are TRBV19 and TRBJ1-5; D remains ambiguous. From germline, CDR1 is LNHDA and CDR2 SQIVND (reference sequence). V was shortened by 3 bases and J by 2 bases, with 5 bases between the two germline ends. This CDR3 contains 13 residues.

This clonotype was counted many times. J is TRBJ1-1 and V is TRBV7-2, with D perhaps matching TRBD1 (5 bases). V lost 0 bases and J 7 bases, leaving 15 bases between the germline ends. Germline loops: CDR1 SGHTA, CDR2 FQGNSA. The CDR3 runs 15 residues. Written as DNA, the CDR3 is TGTGCCAGCAGCTTAGCGTTGTCAGGGATGGGTGAAGCTTTCTTT. Translation: CASSLALSGMGEAFF.

As regards this clonotype: This may be a read error, as it is one base from a much larger clone. The chain uses TRBV12-3 or TRBV12-4 and TRBJ1-4, with D possibly TRBD1 on 5 matching bases. CDR3 length: 15 residues. V gave up 9 bases and J gave up 7 bases, with 21 bases separating them. The CDR3 region is CARSPFVGGREKLFF. The CDR3 DNA is TGTGCCAGGAGTCCATTCGTGGGGGGACGTGAAAAACTGTTTTTT.

As regards this clonotype: Mismatch with germline at one junction end may stem from a read error. This chain connects TRBV5-3 to TRBJ1-1; D remains ambiguous. TRBV5-3 carries the ORF label, with uncertain function. This CDR3 has 15 residues. The CDR3 coding sequence is TGTGCCAGCAGCTTGGACCCCTCCCTGGGGACTGAAGCTTTCTTT. Protein: CASSLDPSLGTEAFF.

In this sample, this clonotype turned up many times. This chain links TRBV7-8 with TRBJ1-5, with D possibly TRBD1 on 6 matching bases. The CDR3 length is 15 residues. CDR1 and CDR2 (germline): SGHVS, FQNEAQ. Trimming pared 5 bases from V and 6 bases from J, leaving 17 bases between. Here the CDR3 reads CASSPRPGVGQPQHF. The CDR3 DNA reads as TGTGCCAGCAGCCCGCGTCCAGGGGTTGGTCAGCCCCAGCATTTT.

This clonotype was detected a few times. This chain links TRBV20-1 with TRBJ1-2; the match to TRBD1 covers 7 bases. V lost 4 bases, J lost 11 bases, and 16 bases stayed unmatched. The CDR3 spans 14 residues. Germline V CDR1 and CDR2: DFQATT, SNEGSKA (reference sequence). CDR3 sequence (DNA): TGCAGTGCTAACTCCGGGACAGCCGCTTTTGGTTACACCTTC. Translation gives CSANSGTAAFGYTF.

The V and J genes are TRBV28 and TRBJ2-1, with 7 bases that match TRBD1. V trimming: 8 bases; J trimming: 2 bases; junction bases outside the gene matches: 12. The CDR3 sequence is 16 residues long. Germline V lookup: CDR1 MDHEN, CDR2 SYDVKM. CDR3 DNA sequence: TGTGCCAGCTGTCGACAGGGCTACATTCCCTACAATGAGCAGTTCTTC. It encodes CASCRQGYIPYNEQFF.

To note about this clonotype: A much more abundant neighbour one base away suggests this may be a read error. This rearrangement joins TRBV5-6 to TRBJ2-1; TRBD1 matches at 10 bases. The CDR3 is 15 amino acids. Germline values: CDR1 SGHDT, CDR2 YYEEEE. V lost 4 bases to trimming and J lost 5 bases; unmatched junction nucleotides: 6. The DNA for the CDR3 is TGTGCCAGCAGCCCGGCCGGGACAGGGGACAATGAGCAGTTCTTC. Encoded protein: CASSPAGTGDNEQFF.

This rearrangement joins TRBV3-1 to TRBJ2-3; TRBD2 agrees at 10 bases. After removal of 5 bases from V and 4 bases from J, the junction contained 6 bases not matched to a gene. There are 15 residues in the CDR3. The germline gives CDR1 LGHDT, CDR2 YNNKEL (reference sequence). The CDR3 sequence is CASSVGTSVADTQYF. In nucleotides, the CDR3 is TGTGCCAGCAGCGTGGGGACTAGCGTTGCAGATACGCAGTATTTT.